Each of the 4 T cell receptor beta chains below was sequenced from the same sample in a study of naive and memory T cell subsets. Both TRBC1 and TRBC2 were covered by a beta constant-region primer of two equimolar oligonucleotides. TCRdb reprocessed the UMI-ligation and nested PCR reads with MiXCR, giving one entry per CDR3 protein. The table shows 19,000 or so distinct CDR3 sequences, with 9.5% to 11% occurring only once. The specimen was central memory CD8+ T cells from blood. The receptors stem from a human donor in good health.

This clonotype has a handful of counts. V gene TRBV7-6 combines with J gene TRBJ2-7; TRBD2 matches at 7 bases. The ends lost 4 bases at V and 1 base at J; junction bases unmatched: 7. This CDR3 is built from 15 residues. Germline assignment: CDR1 SGHVS and CDR2 FNYEAQ. The CDR3 DNA sequence: TGTGCCAGCAGCTATTGGGCAGCGGGATCCTACGAGCAGTACTTC. Its protein is CASSYWAAGSYEQYF.

This clonotype turned up a few times. V usage is TRBV4-1 and J usage is TRBJ1-1; perhaps TRBD1 as D (5 bases). CDR3 length: 15 residues. The V end was cut by 2 bases, the J end by 6 bases, with 16 bases between. Germline CDR1 reads MGHRA; CDR2 reads YSYEKL. The DNA of the CDR3 is TGCGCCAGCAGCCAATTGCAAGGGGCGTCATCTGAAGCTTTCTTT. Protein sequence: CASSQLQGASSEAFF.

The sample holds many counts of this clonotype. CDR3 DNA sequence: TGTGCCAGCAGTGAATCCCCGGACAGGAACTATGGCTACACCTTC. Its protein is CASSESPDRNYGYTF. This chain uses TRBV2 with TRBJ1-2; 7 nucleotides align to TRBD1. CDR3 length: 15 residues. V lost 2 bases to trimming and J lost 2 bases; unmatched junction nucleotides: 5. Germline V gives CDR1 SNHLY, CDR2 FYNNEI.

The chain combines TRBV19 with TRBJ1-3; no definite D call. From germline, CDR1 is LNHDA and CDR2 SQIVND (reference sequence). The CDR3 covers 12 residues. Trimming took off 5 bases at V and 3 bases at J, with 5 bases between the two ends. This CDR3 reads CASSVFGNTIYF. The CDR3, as DNA: TGTGCCAGTAGTGTGTTTGGAAACACCATATATTTT.